What follows are 7 T cell receptor beta chains derived from one specimen sequenced in a study of molecular identifiers for immune sequencing clone quantification. Via MiXCR, TCRdb re-called the PCR reads, giving one row per CDR3 protein. This table has about 97,000 distinct CDR3 sequences, approximately 24% appearing once. The sequenced sample was naive CD8+ T cells from blood, with Jurkat cell RNA spiked in. This sample's subset: FACS-sorted CD8+CD4-CCR7+CD45RA+ naive T cells. The receptor set was obtained from a human donor in good health. Some libraries in this study had Jurkat cell RNA spiked in.

On this clonotype itself: Just one base apart from a much larger clone, this may be a read error. The chain uses TRBV9 and TRBJ2-3, with D unresolved. This CDR3 region has 14 residues. Germline-derived CDR1 and CDR2 are SGDLS and YYNGEE. CDR3 sequence: CASSKTGGTATQYF. CDR3 in DNA: TGTGCCAGCAGTAAAACGGGCGGCACAGCTACGCAGTATTTT.

There are a few counts of this clonotype. The chain is built from TRBV6-4 and TRBJ1-6; 9 bases line up with TRBD1. The junction had 3 bases not matched to a gene; V was cut back by 0 bases and J by 9 bases. The CDR3 has 15 amino acids. CDR1 is MRHNA, CDR2 SNTAGT, per germline. CDR3 in amino acids: CASSDSMDRGSPLHF. The CDR3 nucleotides are TGTGCCAGCAGTGACTCCATGGACAGGGGTTCACCCCTCCACTTT.

This clonotype was observed many times. The chain combines TRBV3-1 with TRBJ2-3; no firm D call. Trimming shortened V by 0 bases and J by 6 bases, and 10 bases separated the two germline ends. The CDR3 consists of 14 residues. Germline V gene lookup returns CDR1 LGHDT and CDR2 YNNKEL (reference sequence). This CDR3 is CASSQDWLGDTQYF. Here the CDR3 DNA reads TGTGCCAGCAGCCAAGATTGGCTAGGGGATACGCAGTATTTT.

Ten or more counts support this clonotype. This chain uses TRBV6-2 or TRBV6-3 with TRBJ2-7; perhaps TRBD1 as D (6 bases). Germline V gene data show CDR1 as MNHEY and CDR2 as SVGEGT. Trimming stripped 6 bases from V and 5 bases from J, with 17 bases between. CDR3 length equals 14 residues. The CDR3 protein is CASSLGQGNNEQYF. DNA of the CDR3: TGTGCCAGCAGCCTGGGGCAGGGGAACAACGAGCAGTACTTC.

In the case of this clonotype: A much larger clone lies one base from this, so it may be a read error. This chain connects TRBV4-3 to TRBJ2-7; 11 positions agree with TRBD1. Per germline, CDR1 LGHNA and CDR2 YSLEER. The CDR3 is made up of 19 amino acids. This CDR3 is CASSQEGTHAGTGGYEQCF. The CDR3 DNA follows: TGCGCCAGCAGCCAAGAGGGCACTCACGCCGGGACAGGGGGTTATGAGCAGTGCTTC.

In its sample, this clonotype was seen many times. The J gene is TRBJ1-6, the V gene TRBV7-9, with 7 nucleotides matching TRBD1. This CDR3 spans 14 amino acids. Germline V CDR1 and CDR2: SEHNR, FQNEAQ (reference sequence). The V gene end was trimmed by 5 bases and the J gene end by 9 bases; junction bases not matched to a gene: 7. This chain's CDR3 is CASSPTGWGSPLHF. The CDR3 coding sequence is TGTGCCAGCAGCCCGACAGGGTGGGGTTCACCCCTCCACTTT.

There are many counts of this clonotype. The chain is built from TRBV7-6 and TRBJ2-3; D gene uncertain. The CDR3 runs 16 residues. The V and J ends lost 0 bases and 3 bases respectively, with 13 bases between them. From germline, CDR1 is SGHVS and CDR2 FNYEAQ. The CDR3 spells CASSLAARFGTDTQYF. CDR3 in DNA: TGTGCCAGCAGCTTAGCGGCGAGGTTTGGGACAGATACGCAGTATTTT.